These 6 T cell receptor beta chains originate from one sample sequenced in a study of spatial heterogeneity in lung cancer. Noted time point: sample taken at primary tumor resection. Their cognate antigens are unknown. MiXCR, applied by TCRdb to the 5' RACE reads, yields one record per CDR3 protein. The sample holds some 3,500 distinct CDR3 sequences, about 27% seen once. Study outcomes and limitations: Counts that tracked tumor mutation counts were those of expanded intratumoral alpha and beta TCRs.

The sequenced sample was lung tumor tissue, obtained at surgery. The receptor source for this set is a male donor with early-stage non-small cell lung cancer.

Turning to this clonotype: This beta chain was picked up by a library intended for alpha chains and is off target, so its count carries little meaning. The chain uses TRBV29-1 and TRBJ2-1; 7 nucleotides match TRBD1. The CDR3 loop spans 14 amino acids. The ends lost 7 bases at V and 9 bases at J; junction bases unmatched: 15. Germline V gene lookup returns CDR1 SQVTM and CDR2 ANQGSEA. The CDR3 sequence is CSAMTRTGTAEQFF. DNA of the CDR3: TGCAGCGCTATGACGAGAACCGGGACAGCTGAGCAGTTCTTC.

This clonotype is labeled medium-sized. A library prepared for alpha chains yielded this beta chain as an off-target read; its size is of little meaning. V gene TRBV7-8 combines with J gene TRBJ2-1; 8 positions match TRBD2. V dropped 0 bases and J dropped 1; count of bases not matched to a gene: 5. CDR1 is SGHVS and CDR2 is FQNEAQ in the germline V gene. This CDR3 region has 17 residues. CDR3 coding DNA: TGTGCCAGCAGCTTAGCGTTCGGGGGGGCGTCCTACAATGAGCAGTTCTTC. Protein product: CASSLAFGGASYNEQFF. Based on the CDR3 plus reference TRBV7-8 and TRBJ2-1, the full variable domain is GAGVSQSPRYKVAKRGQDVALRCDPISGHVSLFWYQQALGQGPEFLTYFQNEAQLDKSGLPSDRFFAERPEGSVSTLKIQRTQQEDSAVYLCASSLAFGGASYNEQFFGPGTRLTVL.

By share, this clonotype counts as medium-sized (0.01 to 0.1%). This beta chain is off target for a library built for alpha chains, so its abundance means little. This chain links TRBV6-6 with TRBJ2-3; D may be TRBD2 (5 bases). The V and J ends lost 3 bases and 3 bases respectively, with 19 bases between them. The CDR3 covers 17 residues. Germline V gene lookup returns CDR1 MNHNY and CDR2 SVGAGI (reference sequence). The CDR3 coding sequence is TGTGCCAGCAGTTATATTGGCACCCCTACGGGGACAGATACGCAGTATTTT. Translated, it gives CASSYIGTPTGTDTQYF.

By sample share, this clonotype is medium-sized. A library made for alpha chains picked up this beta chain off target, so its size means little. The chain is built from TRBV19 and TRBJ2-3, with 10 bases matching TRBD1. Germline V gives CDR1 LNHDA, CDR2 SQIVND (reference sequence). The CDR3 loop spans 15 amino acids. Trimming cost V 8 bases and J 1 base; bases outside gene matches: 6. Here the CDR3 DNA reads TGTGCCAGTGGCCGGGACAGGGGAGGCACAGATACGCAGTATTTT. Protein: CASGRDRGGTDTQYF.

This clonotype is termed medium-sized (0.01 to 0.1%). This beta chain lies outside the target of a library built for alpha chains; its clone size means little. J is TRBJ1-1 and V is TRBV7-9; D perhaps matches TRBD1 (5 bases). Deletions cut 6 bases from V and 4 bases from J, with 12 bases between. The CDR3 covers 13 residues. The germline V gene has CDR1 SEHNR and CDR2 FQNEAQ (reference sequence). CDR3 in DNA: TGTGCCAGCAGGGGGGACGGTAGCACTGAAGCTTTCTTT. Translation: CASRGDGSTEAFF.

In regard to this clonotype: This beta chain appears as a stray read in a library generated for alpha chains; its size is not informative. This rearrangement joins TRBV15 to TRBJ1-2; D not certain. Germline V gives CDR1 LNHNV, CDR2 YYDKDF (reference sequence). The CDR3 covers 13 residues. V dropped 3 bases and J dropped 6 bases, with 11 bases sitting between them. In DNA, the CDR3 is TGTGCCACCAGCAGGAAGGGAGTGGATGGCTACACCTTC. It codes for CATSRKGVDGYTF.